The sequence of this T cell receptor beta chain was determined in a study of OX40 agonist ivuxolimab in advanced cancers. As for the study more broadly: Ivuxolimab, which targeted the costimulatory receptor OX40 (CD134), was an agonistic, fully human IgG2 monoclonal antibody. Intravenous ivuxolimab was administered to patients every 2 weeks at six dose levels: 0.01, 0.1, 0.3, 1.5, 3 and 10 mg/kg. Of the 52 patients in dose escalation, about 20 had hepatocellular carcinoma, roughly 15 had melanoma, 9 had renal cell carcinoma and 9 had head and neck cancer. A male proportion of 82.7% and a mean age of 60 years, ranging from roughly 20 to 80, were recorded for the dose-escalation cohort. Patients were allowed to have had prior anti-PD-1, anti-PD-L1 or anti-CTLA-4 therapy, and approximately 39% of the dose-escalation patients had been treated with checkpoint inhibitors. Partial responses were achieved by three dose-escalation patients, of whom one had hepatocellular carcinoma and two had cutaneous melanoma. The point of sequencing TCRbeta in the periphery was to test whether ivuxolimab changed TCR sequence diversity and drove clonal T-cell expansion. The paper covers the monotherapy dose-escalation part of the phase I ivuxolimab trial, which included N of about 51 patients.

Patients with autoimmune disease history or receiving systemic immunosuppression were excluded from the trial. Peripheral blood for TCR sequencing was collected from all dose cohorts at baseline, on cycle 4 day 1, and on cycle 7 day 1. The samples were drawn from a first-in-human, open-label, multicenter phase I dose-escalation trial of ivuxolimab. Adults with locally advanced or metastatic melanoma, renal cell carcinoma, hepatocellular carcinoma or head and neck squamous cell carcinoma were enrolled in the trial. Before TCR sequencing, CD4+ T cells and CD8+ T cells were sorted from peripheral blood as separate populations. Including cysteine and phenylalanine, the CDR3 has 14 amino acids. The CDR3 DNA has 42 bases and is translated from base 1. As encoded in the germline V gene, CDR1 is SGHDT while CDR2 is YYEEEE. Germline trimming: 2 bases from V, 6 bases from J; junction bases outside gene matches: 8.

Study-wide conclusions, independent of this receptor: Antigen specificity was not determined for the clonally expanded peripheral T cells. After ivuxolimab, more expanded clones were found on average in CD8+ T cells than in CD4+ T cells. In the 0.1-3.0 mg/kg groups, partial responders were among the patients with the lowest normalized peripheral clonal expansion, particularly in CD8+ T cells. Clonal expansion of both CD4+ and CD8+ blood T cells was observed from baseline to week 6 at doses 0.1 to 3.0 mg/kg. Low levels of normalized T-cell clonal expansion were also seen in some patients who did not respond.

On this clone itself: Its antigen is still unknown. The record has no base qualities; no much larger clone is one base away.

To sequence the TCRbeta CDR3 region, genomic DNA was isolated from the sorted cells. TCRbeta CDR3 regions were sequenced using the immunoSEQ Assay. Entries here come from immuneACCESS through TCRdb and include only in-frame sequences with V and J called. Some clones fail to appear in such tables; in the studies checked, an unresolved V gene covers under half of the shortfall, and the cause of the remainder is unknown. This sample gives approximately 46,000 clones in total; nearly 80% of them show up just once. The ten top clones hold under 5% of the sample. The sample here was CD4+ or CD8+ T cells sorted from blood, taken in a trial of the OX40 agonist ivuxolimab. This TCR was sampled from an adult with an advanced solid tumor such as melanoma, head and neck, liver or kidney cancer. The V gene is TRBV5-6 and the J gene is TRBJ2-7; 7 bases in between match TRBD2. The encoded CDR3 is CASSLRAGRSEQYF. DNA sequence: TGTGCCAGCAGCTTAAGAGCGGGACGGAGCGAGCAGTACTTC.